The 16 T cell receptor beta chains below were found in one sample sequenced in a study of T cells in women clearing cervical HPV infection. Method: immunoSEQ multiplex PCR; TCRdb's copy keeps in-frame clones and lacks some. This table lists 31,000 or so clones. The source material was blood buffy coat. These receptors were collected from a woman between 18 and 70 years old with a cervical HPV16 infection that either progressed to CIN3+ or cleared (not recorded which).

In the case of this clone: Read data end 3 residues before the CDR3 end; the end is taken from the germline J gene. The chain recombines TRBV5-1 with TRBJ2-5; 8 nucleotides match TRBD2. V shed 0 bases, J shed 4 bases, and the junction held 5 bases outside the gene matches. Germline CDR1 is SGHRS and CDR2 is YFSETQ. CDR3 length equals 15 residues. The part of the CDR3 DNA that was read is TGCGCCAGCAGCTTGGATGGGACTAGGGGAGAGACC. Amino acid sequence: CASSLDGTRGET. The whole CDR3 sequence is CASSLDGTRGETQYF.

Worth noting for this clone: The sequence runs out 3 residues before the end of the CDR3; the remainder is reconstructed from the germline J gene. The chain carries TRBV18 and TRBJ2-7, with a possible D match to TRBD1 (6 bases). Germline lookup yields CDR1 KGHSH and CDR2 LQKENI. This CDR3 has 12 residues. The V end lost 3 bases, the J end lost 6 bases, and 9 bases lay between the germline ends. The sequenced CDR3 bases are TGTGCCAGCTCACCGACAGGATCCGAG. Translation: CASSPTGSE. The complete CDR3 sequence is CASSPTGSEQYF.

Regarding this clone: The read is 3 residues too short to cover the CDR3 end, so that end is filled in from the germline J gene. J is TRBJ1-2 and V is TRBV20-1; 7 bases line up with TRBD1. J lost 7 bases, V lost 0 bases, and 8 bases had no gene match. CDR1 is DFQATT and CDR2 is SNEGSKA in the germline V gene (reference sequence). The CDR3 totals 14 residues. Partial CDR3 DNA: TGCAGTGCTAGAGATCGGTCAGGGGGAGGTGGC. This translates into CSARDRSGGGG. The entire CDR3 is CSARDRSGGGGYTF.

To note about this clone: The missing CDR3 end, 3 residues past where the read stops, is filled in from the germline J gene. The chain links TRBV20-1 to TRBJ2-7; 7 bases match TRBD2. CDR1 is DFQATT, CDR2 SNEGSKA, per germline (reference sequence). Trimming cost V 5 bases and J 0 bases; bases outside gene matches: 7. This CDR3 has 14 amino acids. The CDR3 bases that were read are TGCAGTGCTGGACCAGCGGGGTCCTCCTACGAG. Amino acid sequence: CSAGPAGSSYE. The whole CDR3 protein is CSAGPAGSSYEQYF.

For this clone: The sequence runs out 3 residues before the end of the CDR3; the remainder is reconstructed from the germline J gene. The gene calls are TRBV11-3 and TRBJ2-1; D gene uncertain. V shed 1 base and J shed 6 bases, with 13 bases lying between them. Looked up from germline, CDR1 is SGHNT and CDR2 is YENEEA. The CDR3 runs to 15 residues. The chain's CDR3 is CASSLGPVTRNEQFF. The CDR3 DNA, read in part, is TGTGCCAGCAGCTTAGGTCCGGTTACTCGCAATGAG.

Of note for this clone: The read ends 3 residues shy of where the CDR3 ends; the end is completed using the germline J gene. The chain employs TRBV19 and TRBJ1-2, with 8 nucleotides matching TRBD1. Germline CDR1 LNHDA, CDR2 SQIVND (reference sequence). J lost 2 bases, V lost 2 bases, and 4 bases had no gene match. The CDR3 totals 15 residues. Incomplete CDR3 DNA: TGTGCCAGTAGTATAAGCCGGGACAGGAACTATGGC. Amino acid sequence: CASSISRDRNYG. From start to end, the CDR3 is CASSISRDRNYGYTF.

As for this clone: The observed sequence ends 3 residues before the CDR3 terminus, with the missing tail filled in from the germline J gene. V is TRBV18 and J is TRBJ1-3, with a tentative D call TRBD1 (5 bases). V was trimmed by 5 bases and J by 0 bases, leaving 11 bases between them. The germline CDR1 and CDR2 sequences are KGHSH and LQKENI. This CDR3 region has 15 residues. The CDR3 bases that were read are TGTGCCAGCTCATCGGACATCCTCTCTGGAAACACC. The encoded protein is CASSSDILSGNT. Given in full, the CDR3 is CASSSDILSGNTIYF.

The CDR3 bases that were read are TGTGCCAGCAGCCAGTTAGCGGGGAACAGGGTCGAG. This sequence encodes CASSQLAGNRVE. Given in full, the CDR3 is CASSQLAGNRVEQYF. The chain has TRBV14 and TRBJ2-7, with 8 bases lining up with TRBD2. The read gets to within 3 residues of the CDR3 end, and the germline J gene fills in the rest. CDR1 is SGHDN and CDR2 is FVKESK in the germline V gene. The CDR3 is made up of 15 amino acids. V trimming: 3 bases; J trimming: 6 bases; junction bases outside the gene matches: 10.

The chain's CDR3 is CAWSSLLGNTIYF. CDR3 DNA (partial): TGTGCCTGGAGTAGCCTTCTCGGAAACACC. V usage is TRBV30 and J usage is TRBJ1-3; D is unclear. The read ends 3 residues shy of where the CDR3 ends; the end is completed using the germline J gene. The CDR3 is made up of 13 amino acids. The ends were cut back, 2 bases at V and 4 bases at J, with 9 bases in the middle. Germline loops: CDR1 GTSNPN, CDR2 SVGIG (reference sequence).

For this clone: The read ends 3 residues before the CDR3 terminus; that terminus is restored from the germline J gene. The chain carries TRBV5-6 and TRBJ1-2; D remains unclear. The CDR3 extends over 15 amino acids. CDR1 SGHDT and CDR2 YYEEEE come from the germline V gene. V was cut by 6 bases and J by 1 base, with 16 bases left in between. CDR3 sequence reads: CASIGRAVNNYGYTF. CDR3 bases read: TGTGCCAGCATTGGAAGGGCAGTCAATAACTATGGC.

About this clone: Coverage ceases 3 residues before the CDR3 finishes, and the germline J gene fills in the end. This chain links TRBV19 with TRBJ2-5, with 7 nucleotides matching TRBD2. The CDR3 covers 13 residues. The germline V gene has CDR1 LNHDA and CDR2 SQIVND (reference sequence). With 5 bases clipped from V and 5 bases from J, the junction kept 5 bases outside the gene matches. The CDR3 is CASSLGTTETQYF. The covered CDR3 bases are TGTGCCAGTAGTCTCGGGACTACCGAGACC.

Concerning this clone: The read terminates 3 residues before the CDR3 end, so the remaining end is supplied by the germline J gene. The genes are TRBV29-1 and TRBJ2-1, with TRBD1 matching 7 bases. Per the germline V gene, CDR1 is SQVTM and CDR2 is ANQGSEA. The CDR3 has 14 amino acids. V lost 4 bases to trimming and J lost 7 bases; unmatched junction nucleotides: 10. CDR3 DNA (partial): TGCAGCGTTGGACACAGGGGTAAAGTGAATGAG. This translates into CSVGHRGKVNE. The entire CDR3 is CSVGHRGKVNEQFF.

In the case of this clone: The CDR3 end falls 3 residues outside the read, so it is completed with the germline J gene. The chain recombines TRBV19 with TRBJ2-7; tentatively, D is TRBD2 (5 bases). This CDR3 has 15 amino acids. Germline assignment: CDR1 LNHDA and CDR2 SQIVND (reference sequence). V dropped 7 bases and J dropped 2 bases, with 18 bases sitting between them. Partial CDR3 DNA: TGTGCCAGTATCCGGGGAAGGTCTGGACCCTACGAG. This encodes CASIRGRSGPYE. The complete CDR3 protein is CASIRGRSGPYEQYF.

As for this clone: The missing CDR3 end, 3 residues past where the read stops, is filled in from the germline J gene. The V gene is TRBV6-4, the J gene TRBJ2-7, with D possibly matching TRBD2 (6 bases). V was shortened by 6 bases and J by 4 bases, with 13 bases between the two germline ends. This CDR3 comprises 13 residues. Germline V lookup: CDR1 MRHNA, CDR2 SNTAGT. The DNA read from the CDR3 is TGTGCCAGCAGCAGGGACTTTCCTTACGAG. Protein product: CASSRDFPYE. The entire CDR3 protein reads CASSRDFPYEQYF.

Comments on this clone: Read data end 3 residues before the CDR3 end; the end is taken from the germline J gene. The chain employs TRBV12-3 or TRBV12-4 and TRBJ1-2, with D perhaps TRBD1 (6 bases). The CDR3 is made up of 12 amino acids. V lost 5 bases and J lost 7, with 11 bases in between. The DNA read from the CDR3 is TGTGCCAGCAGTCCCTCGACAGGTGGC. Amino acids: CASSPSTGG. The whole CDR3 sequence reads CASSPSTGGYTF.

For this clone: The read finishes 3 residues shy of the CDR3 end, and the germline J gene is used to complete it. The V call is TRBV7-9, the J call TRBJ2-1, with D uncertain. V lost 6 bases and J 5 bases, leaving 11 bases between the germline ends. Germline assignment: CDR1 SEHNR and CDR2 FQNEAQ (reference sequence). The CDR3 has 13 residues. CDR3 amino acids: CASSEFTDNEQFF. CDR3 DNA (partial): TGTGCCAGCAGTGAATTTACGGACAATGAG.